The text below deals with one T cell receptor (beta chain). As originally analysed: How many nucleated cells were present was estimated from reference gene primer amplification. TCRdb's copy holds only in-frame clones and misses some; the assay was immunoSEQ multiplex PCR. V and J calls and clone size are given by that table; D and trimming were obtained from the DNA. The sample yields a few hundred thousand clones, approximately 87% seen once. The junction had 12 bases not matched to a gene; V was cut back by 6 bases and J by 7 bases. From germline, CDR1 is SGHAT and CDR2 FQNNGV. This CDR3 is 15 amino acids long. The data are from a study of blood T cell repertoires in COVID-19.

The chain links TRBV11-2 to TRBJ1-5; 7 bases fit TRBD1. Sequenced input: peripheral blood. This TCR derives from a woman between 50 and 59 years old with acute or convalescent COVID-19. CDR3 loop: CASSREQGPWQPQHF. The CDR3 nucleotides read TGTGCCAGCAGTCGCGAACAGGGGCCTTGGCAGCCCCAGCATTTT. The full variable domain, in which reference TRBV11-2 and TRBJ1-5 provide the parts outside the CDR3, is EAGVAQSPRYKIIEKRQSVAFWCNPISGHATLYWYQQILGQGPKLLIQFQNNGVVDDSQLPKDRFSAERLKGVDSTLKIQPAKLEDSAVYLCASSREQGPWQPQHFGDGTRLSIL.